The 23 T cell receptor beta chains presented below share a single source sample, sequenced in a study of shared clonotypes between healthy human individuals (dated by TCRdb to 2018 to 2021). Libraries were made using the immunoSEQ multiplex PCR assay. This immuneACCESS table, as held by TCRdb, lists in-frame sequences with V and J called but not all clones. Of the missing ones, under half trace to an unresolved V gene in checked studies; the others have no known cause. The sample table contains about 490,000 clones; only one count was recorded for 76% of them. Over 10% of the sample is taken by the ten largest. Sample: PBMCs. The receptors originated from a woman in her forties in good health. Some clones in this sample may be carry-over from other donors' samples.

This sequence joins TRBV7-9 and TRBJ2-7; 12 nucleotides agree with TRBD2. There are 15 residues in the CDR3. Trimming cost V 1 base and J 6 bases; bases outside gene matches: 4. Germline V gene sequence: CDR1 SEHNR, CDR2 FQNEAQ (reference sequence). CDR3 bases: TGTGCCAGCAGCTTAGGACTAGCGGGAGCGGGCGAGCAGTACTTC. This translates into CASSLGLAGAGEQYF.

The CDR3 loop reads CASSDTDTQYF. For the CDR3, the DNA is TGCGCCAGCAGCGACACAGATACGCAGTATTTT. The genes are TRBV5-1 and TRBJ2-3; D gene ambiguous. CDR3 length: 11 residues. Trimming took 4 bases from V and 2 from J, leaving 2 bases between them. Germline V gives CDR1 SGHRS, CDR2 YFSETQ.

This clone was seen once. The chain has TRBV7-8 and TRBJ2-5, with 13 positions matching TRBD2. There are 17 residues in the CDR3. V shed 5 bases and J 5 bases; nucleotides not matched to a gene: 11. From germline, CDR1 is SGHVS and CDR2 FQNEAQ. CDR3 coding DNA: TGTGCCAGCAGCCCCCCTCCACTAGCGGGAGGGGGGGAGACCCAGTACTTC. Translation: CASSPPPLAGGGETQYF.

The chain's CDR3 is CASSPEAYEQYF. Here the CDR3 DNA reads TGTGCCAGCAGCCCCGAGGCCTACGAGCAGTACTTC. The chain recombines TRBV5-5 with TRBJ2-7; no clear D. The CDR3 totals 12 residues. Germline V gene lookup returns CDR1 SGHKS and CDR2 YYEKEE (reference sequence). Trimming stripped 4 bases from V and 2 bases from J, with 7 bases between.

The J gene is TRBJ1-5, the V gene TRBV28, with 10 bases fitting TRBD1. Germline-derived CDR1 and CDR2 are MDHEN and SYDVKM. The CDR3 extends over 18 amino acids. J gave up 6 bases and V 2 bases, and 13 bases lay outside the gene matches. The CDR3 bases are TGTGCCAGCAGTTTAAACCGGGACAGGGGAACGGGGGGTCAGCCCCAGCATTTT. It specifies CASSLNRDRGTGGQPQHF.

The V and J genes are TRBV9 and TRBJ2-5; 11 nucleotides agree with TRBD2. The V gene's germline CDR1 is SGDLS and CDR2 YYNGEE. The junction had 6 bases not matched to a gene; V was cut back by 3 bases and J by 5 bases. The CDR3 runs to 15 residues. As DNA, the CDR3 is TGTGCCAGCAGCGGATTAGCGGGAGGGCCGGAGACCCAGTACTTC. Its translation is CASSGLAGGPETQYF.

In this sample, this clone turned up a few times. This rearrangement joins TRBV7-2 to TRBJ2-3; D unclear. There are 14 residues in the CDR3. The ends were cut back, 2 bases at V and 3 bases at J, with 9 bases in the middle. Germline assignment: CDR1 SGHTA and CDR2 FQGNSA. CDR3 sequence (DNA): TGTGCCAGCAGCTTATTGGCGGAAACAGATACGCAGTATTTT. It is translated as CASSLLAETDTQYF.

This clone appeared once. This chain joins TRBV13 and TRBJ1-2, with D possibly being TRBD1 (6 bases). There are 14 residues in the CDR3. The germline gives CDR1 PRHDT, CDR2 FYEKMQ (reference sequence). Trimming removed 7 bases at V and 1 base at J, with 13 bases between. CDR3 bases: TGTGCCAGCATGAAGGGGGGACATAACTATGGCTACACCTTC. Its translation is CASMKGGHNYGYTF.

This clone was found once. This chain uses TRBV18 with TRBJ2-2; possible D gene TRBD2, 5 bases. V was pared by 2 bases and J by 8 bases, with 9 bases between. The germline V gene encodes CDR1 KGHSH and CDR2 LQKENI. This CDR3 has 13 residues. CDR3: CASSPGVAGELFF. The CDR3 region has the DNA TGTGCCAGCTCACCAGGGGTAGCGGGGGAGCTGTTTTTT.

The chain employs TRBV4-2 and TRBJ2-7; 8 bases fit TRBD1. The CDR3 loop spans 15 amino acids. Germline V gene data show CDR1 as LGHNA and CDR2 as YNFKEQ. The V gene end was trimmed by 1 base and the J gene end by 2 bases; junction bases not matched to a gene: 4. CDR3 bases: TGTGCCAGCAGCCAAGGGACAGGGTCAACCTACGAGCAGTACTTC. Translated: CASSQGTGSTYEQYF.

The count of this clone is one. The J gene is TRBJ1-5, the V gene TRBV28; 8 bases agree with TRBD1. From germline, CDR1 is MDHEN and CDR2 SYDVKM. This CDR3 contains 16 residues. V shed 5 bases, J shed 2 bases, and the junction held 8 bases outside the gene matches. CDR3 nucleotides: TGTGCCAGCAGTCCAAGCAGGGGGCGAGGCAATCAGCCCCAGCATTTT. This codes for CASSPSRGRGNQPQHF.

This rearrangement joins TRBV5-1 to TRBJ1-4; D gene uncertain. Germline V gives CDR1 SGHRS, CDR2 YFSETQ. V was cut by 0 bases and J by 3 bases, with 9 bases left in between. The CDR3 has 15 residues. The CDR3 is CASSLEVGSNEKLFF. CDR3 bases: TGCGCCAGCAGCTTGGAAGTGGGCTCTAATGAAAAACTGTTTTTT.

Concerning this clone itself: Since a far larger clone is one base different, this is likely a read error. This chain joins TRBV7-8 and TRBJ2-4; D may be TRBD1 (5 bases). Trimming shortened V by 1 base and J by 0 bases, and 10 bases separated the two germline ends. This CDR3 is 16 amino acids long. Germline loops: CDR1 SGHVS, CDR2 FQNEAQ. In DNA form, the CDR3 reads TGTGCCAGCAGCTTAGGGGCAGGGCTAGCCAAAAACATTCAGTACTTC. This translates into CASSLGAGLAKNIQYF. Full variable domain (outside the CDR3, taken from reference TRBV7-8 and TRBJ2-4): GAGVSQSPRYKVAKRGQDVALRCDPISGHVSLFWYQQALGQGPEFLTYFQNEAQLDKSGLPSDRFFAERPEGSVSTLKIQRTQQEDSAVYLCASSLGAGLAKNIQYFGAGTRLSVL.

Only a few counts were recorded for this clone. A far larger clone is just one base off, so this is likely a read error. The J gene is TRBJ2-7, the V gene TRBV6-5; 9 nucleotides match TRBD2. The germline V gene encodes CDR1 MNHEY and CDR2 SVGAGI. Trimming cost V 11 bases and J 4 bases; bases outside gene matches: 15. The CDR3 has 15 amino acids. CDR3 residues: CACNPAGGLTYEQYF. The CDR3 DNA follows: TGTGCCTGCAATCCAGCGGGAGGACTGACATACGAGCAGTACTTC.

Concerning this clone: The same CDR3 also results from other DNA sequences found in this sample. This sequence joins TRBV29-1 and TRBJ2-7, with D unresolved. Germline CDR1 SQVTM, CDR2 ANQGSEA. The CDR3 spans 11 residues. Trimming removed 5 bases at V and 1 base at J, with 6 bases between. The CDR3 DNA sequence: TGCAGCGTTCAGGTTTCCTACGAGCAGTACTTC. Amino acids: CSVQVSYEQYF.

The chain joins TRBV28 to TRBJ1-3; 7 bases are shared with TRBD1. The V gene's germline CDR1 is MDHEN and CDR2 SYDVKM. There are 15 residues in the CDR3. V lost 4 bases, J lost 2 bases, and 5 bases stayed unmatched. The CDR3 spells CASSSIGTAGNTIYF. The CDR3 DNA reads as TGTGCCAGCAGTTCCATCGGGACAGCTGGAAACACCATATATTTT.

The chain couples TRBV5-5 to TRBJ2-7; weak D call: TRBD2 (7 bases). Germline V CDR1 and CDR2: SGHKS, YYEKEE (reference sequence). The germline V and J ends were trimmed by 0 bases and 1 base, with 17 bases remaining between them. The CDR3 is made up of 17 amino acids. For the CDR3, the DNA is TGTGCCAGCAGCTTGGGCGGACTGGGGGGGCGATCCTACGAGCAGTACTTC. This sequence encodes CASSLGGLGGRSYEQYF. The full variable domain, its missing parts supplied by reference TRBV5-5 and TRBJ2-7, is DAGVTQSPTHLIKTRGQQVTLRCSPISGHKSVSWYQQVLGQGPQFIFQYYEKEERGRGNFPDRFSARQFPNYSSELNVNALLLGDSALYLCASSLGGLGGRSYEQYFGPGTRLTVT.

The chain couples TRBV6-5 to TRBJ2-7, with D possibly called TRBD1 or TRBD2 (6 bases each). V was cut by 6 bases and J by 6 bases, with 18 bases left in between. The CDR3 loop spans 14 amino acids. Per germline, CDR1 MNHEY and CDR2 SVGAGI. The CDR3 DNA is TGTGCCAGCAGCAACAGGGAGGAGAGTAGCGAGCAGTACTTC. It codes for CASSNREESSEQYF.

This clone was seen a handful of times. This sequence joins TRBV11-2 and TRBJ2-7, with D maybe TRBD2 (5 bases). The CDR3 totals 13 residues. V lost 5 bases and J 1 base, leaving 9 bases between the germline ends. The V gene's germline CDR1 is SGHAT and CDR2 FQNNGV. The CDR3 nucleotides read TGTGCCAGCAGCGGAGGCGGGTCCTACGAGCAGTACTTC. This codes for CASSGGGSYEQYF.

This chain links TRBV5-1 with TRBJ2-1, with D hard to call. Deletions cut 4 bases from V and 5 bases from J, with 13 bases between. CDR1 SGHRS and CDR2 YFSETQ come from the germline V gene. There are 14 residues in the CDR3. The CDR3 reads CASSIGLRHNEQFF. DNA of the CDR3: TGCGCCAGCAGCATCGGTTTACGCCACAATGAGCAGTTCTTC. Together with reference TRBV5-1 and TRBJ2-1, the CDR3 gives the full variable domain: KAGVTQTPRYLIKTRGQQVTLSCSPISGHRSVSWYQQTPGQGLQFLFEYFSETQRNKGNFPGRFSGRQFSNSRSEMNVSTLELGDSALYLCASSIGLRHNEQFFGPGTRLTVL.

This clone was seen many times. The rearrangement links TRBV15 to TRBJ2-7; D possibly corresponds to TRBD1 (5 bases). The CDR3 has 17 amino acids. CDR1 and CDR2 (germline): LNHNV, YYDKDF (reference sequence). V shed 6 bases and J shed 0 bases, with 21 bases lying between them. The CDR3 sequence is CATSPNPPGYNSYEQYF. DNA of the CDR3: TGTGCCACCAGTCCTAACCCCCCAGGGTACAACTCCTACGAGCAGTACTTC. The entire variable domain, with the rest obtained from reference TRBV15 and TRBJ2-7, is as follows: DAMVIQNPRYQVTQFGKPVTLSCSQTLNHNVMYWYQQKSSQAPKLLFHYYDKDFNNEADTPDNFQSRRPNTSFCFLDIRSPGLGDTAMYLCATSPNPPGYNSYEQYFGPGTRLTVT.

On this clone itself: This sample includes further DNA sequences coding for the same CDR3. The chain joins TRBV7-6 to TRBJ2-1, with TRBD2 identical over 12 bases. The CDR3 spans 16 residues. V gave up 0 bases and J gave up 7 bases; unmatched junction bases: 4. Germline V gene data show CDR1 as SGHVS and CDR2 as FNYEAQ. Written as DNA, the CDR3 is TGTGCCAGCAGCTTAGCGACTAGCGGGAGTAGAAATGAGCAGTTCTTC. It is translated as CASSLATSGSRNEQFF.

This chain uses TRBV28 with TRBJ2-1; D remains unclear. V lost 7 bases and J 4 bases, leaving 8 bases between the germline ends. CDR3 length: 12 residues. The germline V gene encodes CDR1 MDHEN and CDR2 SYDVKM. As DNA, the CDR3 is TGTGCCAGCACGGGTCCTTACAATGAGCAGTTCTTC. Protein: CASTGPYNEQFF.